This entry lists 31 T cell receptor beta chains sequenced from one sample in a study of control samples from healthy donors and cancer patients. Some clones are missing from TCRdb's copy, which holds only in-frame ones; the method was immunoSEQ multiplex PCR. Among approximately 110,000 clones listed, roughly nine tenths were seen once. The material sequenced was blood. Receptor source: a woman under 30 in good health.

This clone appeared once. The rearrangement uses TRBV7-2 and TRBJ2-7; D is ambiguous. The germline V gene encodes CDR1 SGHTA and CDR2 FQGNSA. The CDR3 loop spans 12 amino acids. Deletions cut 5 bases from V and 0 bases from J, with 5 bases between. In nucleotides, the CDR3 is TGTGCCAGCAGCCCGAACTCCTACGAGCAGTACTTC. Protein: CASSPNSYEQYF.

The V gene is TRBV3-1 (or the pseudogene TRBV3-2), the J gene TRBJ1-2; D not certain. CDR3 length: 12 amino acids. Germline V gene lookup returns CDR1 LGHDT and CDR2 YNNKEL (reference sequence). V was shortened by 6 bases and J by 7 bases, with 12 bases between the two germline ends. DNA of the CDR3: TGTGCCAGCAGTATCAATTCCGGTGGCTACACCTTC. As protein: CASSINSGGYTF.

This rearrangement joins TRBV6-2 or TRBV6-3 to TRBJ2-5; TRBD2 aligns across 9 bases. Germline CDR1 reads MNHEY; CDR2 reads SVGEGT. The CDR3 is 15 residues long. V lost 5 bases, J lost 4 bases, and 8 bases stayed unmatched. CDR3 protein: CASSQSGTSRETQYF. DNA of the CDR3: TGTGCCAGCAGTCAATCCGGGACTAGCCGAGAGACCCAGTACTTC.

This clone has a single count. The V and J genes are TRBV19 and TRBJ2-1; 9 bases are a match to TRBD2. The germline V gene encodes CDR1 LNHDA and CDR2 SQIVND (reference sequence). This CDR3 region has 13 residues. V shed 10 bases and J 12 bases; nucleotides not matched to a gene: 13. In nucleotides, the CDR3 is TGTGCCACGCGGGCTCTAGCGGGGTCAGGGCAGTTCTTC. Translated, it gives CATRALAGSGQFF.

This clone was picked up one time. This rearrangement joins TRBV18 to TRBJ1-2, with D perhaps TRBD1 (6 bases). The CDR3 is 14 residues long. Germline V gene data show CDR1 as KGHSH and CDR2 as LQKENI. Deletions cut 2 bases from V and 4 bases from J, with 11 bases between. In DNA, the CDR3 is TGTGCCAGCTCACCAACGGACAGCGTCTATGGCTACACCTTC. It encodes CASSPTDSVYGYTF.

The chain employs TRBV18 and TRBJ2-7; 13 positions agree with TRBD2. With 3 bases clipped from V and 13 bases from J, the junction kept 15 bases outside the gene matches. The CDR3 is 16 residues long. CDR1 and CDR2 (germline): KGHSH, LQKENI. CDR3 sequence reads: CASSPGLAGSDLRGYF. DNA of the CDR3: TGTGCCAGCTCACCGGGACTAGCGGGATCCGACTTGAGGGGATACTTC.

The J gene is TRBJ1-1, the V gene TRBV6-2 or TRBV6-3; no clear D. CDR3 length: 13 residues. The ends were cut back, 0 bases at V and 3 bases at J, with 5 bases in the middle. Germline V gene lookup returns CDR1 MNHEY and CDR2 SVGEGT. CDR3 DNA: TGTGCCAGCAGTTACTCCTATCACACTGAAGCTTTCTTT. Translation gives CASSYSYHTEAFF.

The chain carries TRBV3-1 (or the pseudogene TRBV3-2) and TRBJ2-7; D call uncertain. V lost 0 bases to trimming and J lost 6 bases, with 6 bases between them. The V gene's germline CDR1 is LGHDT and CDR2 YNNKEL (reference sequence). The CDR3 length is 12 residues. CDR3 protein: CASSQDVFEQYF. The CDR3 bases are TGTGCCAGCAGCCAAGATGTTTTCGAGCAGTACTTC.

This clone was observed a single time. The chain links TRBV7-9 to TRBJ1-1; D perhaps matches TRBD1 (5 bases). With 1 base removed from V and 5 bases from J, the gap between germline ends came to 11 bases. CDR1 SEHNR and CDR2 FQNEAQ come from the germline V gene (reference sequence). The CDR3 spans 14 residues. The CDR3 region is CASSLGGLGTEAFF. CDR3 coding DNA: TGTGCCAGCAGCTTAGGGGGGTTAGGAACTGAAGCTTTCTTT.

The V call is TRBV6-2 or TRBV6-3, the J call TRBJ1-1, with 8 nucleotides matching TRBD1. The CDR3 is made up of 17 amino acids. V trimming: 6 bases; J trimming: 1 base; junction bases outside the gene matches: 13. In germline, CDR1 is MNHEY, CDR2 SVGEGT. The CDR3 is CASSPAGTGYRNTEAFF. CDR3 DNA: TGTGCCAGCAGCCCCGCCGGGACAGGCTACCGGAACACTGAAGCTTTCTTT.

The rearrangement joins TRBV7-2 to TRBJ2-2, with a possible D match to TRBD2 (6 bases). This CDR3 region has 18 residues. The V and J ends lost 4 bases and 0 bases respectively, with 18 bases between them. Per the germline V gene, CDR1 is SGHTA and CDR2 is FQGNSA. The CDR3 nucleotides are TGTGCCAGCAGCTCTCCTCCCGGGACTGTCGCGAACACCGGGGAGCTGTTTTTT. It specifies CASSSPPGTVANTGELFF.

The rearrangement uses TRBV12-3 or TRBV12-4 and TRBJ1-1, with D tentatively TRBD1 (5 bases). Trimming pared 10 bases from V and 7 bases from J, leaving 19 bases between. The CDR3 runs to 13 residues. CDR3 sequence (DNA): TGTGCCACCAAACAGGCCCCTCACGATGAAGCTTTCTTT. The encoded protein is CATKQAPHDEAFF.

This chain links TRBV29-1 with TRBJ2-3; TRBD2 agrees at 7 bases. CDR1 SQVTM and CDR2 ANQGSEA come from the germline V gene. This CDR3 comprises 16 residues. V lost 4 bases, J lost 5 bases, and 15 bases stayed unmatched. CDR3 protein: CSVGPRASREEDTQYF. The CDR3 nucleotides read TGCAGCGTTGGCCCCCGTGCTAGTCGGGAGGAAGATACGCAGTATTTT.

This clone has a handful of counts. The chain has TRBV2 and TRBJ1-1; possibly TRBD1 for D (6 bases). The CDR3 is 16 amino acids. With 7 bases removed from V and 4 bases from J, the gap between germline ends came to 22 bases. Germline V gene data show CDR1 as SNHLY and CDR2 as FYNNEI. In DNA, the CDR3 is TGTGCCAGCACCCAAACCCCGGGACACCGAGGCACTGAAGCTTTCTTT. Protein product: CASTQTPGHRGTEAFF.

CDR3: CASSLYGGSEAFF. DNA for the CDR3: TGTGCCAGCAGCTTATATGGAGGCAGTGAAGCTTTCTTT. V is TRBV7-9 and J is TRBJ1-1; D unclear. Germline CDR1 and CDR2: SEHNR and FQNEAQ (reference sequence). Deletions cut 2 bases from V and 7 bases from J, with 11 bases between. The CDR3 contains 13 residues.

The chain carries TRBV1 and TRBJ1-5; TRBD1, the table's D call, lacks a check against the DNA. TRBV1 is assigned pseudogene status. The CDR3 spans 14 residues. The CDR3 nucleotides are TGCACCAGCAGCCAACAGGGGGGCAATCAGCCCCAGCATTTT. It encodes CTSSQQGGNQPQHF.

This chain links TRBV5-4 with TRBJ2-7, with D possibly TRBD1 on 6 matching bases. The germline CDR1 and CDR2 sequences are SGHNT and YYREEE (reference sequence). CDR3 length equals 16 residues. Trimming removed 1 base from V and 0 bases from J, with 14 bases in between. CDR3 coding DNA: TGTGCCAGCAGCTTGTGGGGACACGCAAGCTCCTACGAGCAGTACTTC. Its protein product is CASSLWGHASSYEQYF.

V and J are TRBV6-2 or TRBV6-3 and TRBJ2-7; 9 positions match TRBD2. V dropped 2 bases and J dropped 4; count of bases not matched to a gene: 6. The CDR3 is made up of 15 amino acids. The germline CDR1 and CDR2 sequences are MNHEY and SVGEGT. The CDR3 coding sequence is TGTGCCAGCAGTTACAGGAGCGGGGGGCCGTACGAGCAGTACTTC. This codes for CASSYRSGGPYEQYF.

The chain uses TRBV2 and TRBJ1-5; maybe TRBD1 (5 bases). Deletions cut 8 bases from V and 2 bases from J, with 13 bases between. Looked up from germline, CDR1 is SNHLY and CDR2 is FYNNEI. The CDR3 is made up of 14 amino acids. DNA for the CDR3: TGTGCCAGCGGGCTGACAGACGGCAATCAGCCCCAGCATTTT. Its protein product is CASGLTDGNQPQHF.

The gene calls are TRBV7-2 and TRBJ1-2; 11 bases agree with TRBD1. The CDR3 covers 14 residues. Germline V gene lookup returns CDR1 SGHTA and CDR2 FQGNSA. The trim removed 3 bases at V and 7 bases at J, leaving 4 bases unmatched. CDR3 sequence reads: CASSFGTGGFGYTF. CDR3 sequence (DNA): TGTGCCAGCAGCTTCGGGACAGGGGGTTTTGGCTACACCTTC.

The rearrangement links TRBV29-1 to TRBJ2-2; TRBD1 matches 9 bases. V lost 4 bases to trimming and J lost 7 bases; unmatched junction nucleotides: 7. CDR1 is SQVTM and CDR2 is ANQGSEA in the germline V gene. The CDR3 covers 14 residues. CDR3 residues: CSVGTGEASGELFF. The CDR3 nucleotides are TGCAGCGTTGGGACAGGGGAGGCGAGCGGGGAGCTGTTTTTT.

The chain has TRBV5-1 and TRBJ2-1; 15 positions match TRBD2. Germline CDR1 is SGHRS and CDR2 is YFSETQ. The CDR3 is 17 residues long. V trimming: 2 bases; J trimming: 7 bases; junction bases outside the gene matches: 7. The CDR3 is CASSLLPGLAGGNEQFF. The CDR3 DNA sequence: TGCGCCAGCAGCTTACTCCCGGGACTAGCGGGGGGAAATGAGCAGTTCTTC.

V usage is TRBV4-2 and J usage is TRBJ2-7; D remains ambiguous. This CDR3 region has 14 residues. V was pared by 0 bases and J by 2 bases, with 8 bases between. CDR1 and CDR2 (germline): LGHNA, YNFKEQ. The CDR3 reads CASSQDLTAYEQYF. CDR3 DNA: TGTGCCAGCAGCCAAGATCTAACTGCCTACGAGCAGTACTTC.

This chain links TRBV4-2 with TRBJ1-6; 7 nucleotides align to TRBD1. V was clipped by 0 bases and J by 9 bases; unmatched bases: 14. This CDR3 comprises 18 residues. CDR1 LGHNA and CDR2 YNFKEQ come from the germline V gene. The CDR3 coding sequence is TGTGCCAGCAGCCAAGATCTTAGGGACAGTTGGGATCCTTCACCCCTCCACTTT. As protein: CASSQDLRDSWDPSPLHF.

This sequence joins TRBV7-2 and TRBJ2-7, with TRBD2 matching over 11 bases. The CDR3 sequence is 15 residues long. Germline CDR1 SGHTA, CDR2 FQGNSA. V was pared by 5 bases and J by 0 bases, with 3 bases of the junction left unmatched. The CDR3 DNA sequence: TGTGCCAGCAGCGAGCTAGCGGGGGGCTCCTACGAGCAGTACTTC. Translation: CASSELAGGSYEQYF.

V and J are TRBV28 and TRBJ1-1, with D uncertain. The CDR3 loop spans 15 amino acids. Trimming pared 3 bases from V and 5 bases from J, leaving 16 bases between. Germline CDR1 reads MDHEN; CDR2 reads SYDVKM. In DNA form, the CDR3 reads TGTGCCAGCAGTTTGAGCAAGGGTCGAGGGACTGAAGCTTTCTTT. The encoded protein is CASSLSKGRGTEAFF.

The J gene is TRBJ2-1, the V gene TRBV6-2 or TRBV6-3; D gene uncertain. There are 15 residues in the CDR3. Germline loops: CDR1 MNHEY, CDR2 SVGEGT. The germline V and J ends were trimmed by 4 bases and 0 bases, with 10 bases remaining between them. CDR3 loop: CASSSLEASYNEQFF. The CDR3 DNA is TGTGCCAGCAGTTCGCTAGAGGCCTCCTACAATGAGCAGTTCTTC.

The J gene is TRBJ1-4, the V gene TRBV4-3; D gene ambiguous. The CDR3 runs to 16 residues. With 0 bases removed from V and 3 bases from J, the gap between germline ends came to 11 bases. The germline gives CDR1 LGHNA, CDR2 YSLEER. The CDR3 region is CASSQDRGAANEKLFF. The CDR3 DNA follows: TGCGCCAGCAGCCAAGATCGAGGCGCCGCTAATGAAAAACTGTTTTTT.

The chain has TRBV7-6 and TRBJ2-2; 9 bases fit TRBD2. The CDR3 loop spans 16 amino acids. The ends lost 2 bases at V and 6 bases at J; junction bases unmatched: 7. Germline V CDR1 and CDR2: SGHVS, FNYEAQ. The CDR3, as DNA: TGTGCCAGCAGCTTATTAGCGGGAGTTAAGCCCGGGGAGCTGTTTTTT. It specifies CASSLLAGVKPGELFF.

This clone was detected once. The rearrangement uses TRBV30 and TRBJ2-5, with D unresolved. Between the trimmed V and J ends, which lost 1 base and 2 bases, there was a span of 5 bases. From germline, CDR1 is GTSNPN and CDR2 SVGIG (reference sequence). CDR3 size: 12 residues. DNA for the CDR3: TGTGCCTGGAGTGGGCCACAAGAGACCCAGTACTTC. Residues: CAWSGPQETQYF. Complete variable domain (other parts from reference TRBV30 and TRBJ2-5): SQTIHQWPATLVQPVGSPLSLECTVEGTSNPNLYWYRQAAGRGLQLLFYSVGIGQISSEVPQNLSASRPQDRQFILSSKKLLLSDSGFYLCAWSGPQETQYFGPGTRLLVL.

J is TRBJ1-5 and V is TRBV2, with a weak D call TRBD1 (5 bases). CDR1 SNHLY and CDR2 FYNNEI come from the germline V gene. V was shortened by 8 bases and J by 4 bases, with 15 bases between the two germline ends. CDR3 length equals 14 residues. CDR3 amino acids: CASAHRLLNQPQHF. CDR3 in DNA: TGTGCCAGCGCCCACAGGTTACTGAATCAGCCCCAGCATTTT.